This TCR beta chain was sequenced during a study of T-cell reconstitution after alpha-beta-depleted transplantation in children. General observations from the study: At the one-year point after transplant, T-cell counts and TCRbeta diversity were found to come mostly from T cells that had been newly produced. Reports say that about two months after transplant, the alpha-beta T cells came out of several hundred graft clones that had expanded.

This clonotype showed up just a few times. Its antigen is still unknown. Germline V gene lookup returns CDR1 SGHRS and CDR2 YFSETQ. V shed 0 bases, J shed 0 bases, and the junction held 11 bases outside the gene matches. CDR3 size: 19 residues. The TCRbeta library incorporated unique molecular identifiers. Each CDR3 protein is one row after TCRdb ran MiXCR on the PCR reads. The sample holds 45,000 to 50,000 distinct CDR3 sequences, 52% seen once. The chain joins TRBV5-1 to TRBJ2-3, with TRBD2 matching 9 bases. Sequencing was performed on peripheral blood, taken before TCRalphabeta/CD19-depleted stem cell transplant. This TCR came from a boy in the first two years of life with SCID, due to receive a stem cell transplant. The CDR3 is CASSLDGRGGATSTDTQYF. Here the CDR3 DNA reads TGCGCCAGCAGCTTGGACGGACGCGGGGGGGCTACTAGCACAGATACGCAGTATTTT. The complete variable domain, with remaining parts taken from reference TRBV5-1 and TRBJ2-3, reads KAGVTQTPRYLIKTRGQQVTLSCSPISGHRSVSWYQQTPGQGLQFLFEYFSETQRNKGNFPGRFSGRQFSNSRSEMNVSTLELGDSALYLCASSLDGRGGATSTDTQYFGPGTRLTVL.